This T cell receptor (beta chain) derives from a study of cytomegalovirus exposure and HLA in healthy donors. Use of 60 Vbeta and 13 Jbeta primers characterized the PCR. Repertoires were generated with immunoSEQ multiplex PCR, while TCRdb's copy carries only in-frame clones and drops some. Of 90,000 or so clones in the sample, approximately 80% are singletons; the top ten hold about 3.8%. Germline V lookup: CDR1 MDHEN, CDR2 SYDVKM. CDR3 length: 16 amino acids. The ends were cut back, 2 bases at V and 4 bases at J, with 17 bases in the middle. This receptor was identified in a man aged 50-60 years in good health and CMV-seronegative. Material: PBMCs. The V and J genes are TRBV28 and TRBJ1-2; possibly TRBD1 for D (6 bases). The CDR3 is CASSLVAGVEGYGYTF. CDR3 in DNA: TGTGCCAGCAGTTTAGTCGCAGGGGTTGAGGGCTATGGCTACACCTTC.